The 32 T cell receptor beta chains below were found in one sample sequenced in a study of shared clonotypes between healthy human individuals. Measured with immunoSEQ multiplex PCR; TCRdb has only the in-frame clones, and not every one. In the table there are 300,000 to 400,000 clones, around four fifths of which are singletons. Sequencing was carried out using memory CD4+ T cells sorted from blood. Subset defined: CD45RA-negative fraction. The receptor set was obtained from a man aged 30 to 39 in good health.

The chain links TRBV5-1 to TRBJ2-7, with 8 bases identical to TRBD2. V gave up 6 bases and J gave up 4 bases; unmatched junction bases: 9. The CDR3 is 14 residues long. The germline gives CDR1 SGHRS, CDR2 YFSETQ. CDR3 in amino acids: CASKLAAGDYEQYF. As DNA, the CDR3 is TGCGCCAGCAAGCTGGCAGCGGGAGATTACGAGCAGTACTTC.

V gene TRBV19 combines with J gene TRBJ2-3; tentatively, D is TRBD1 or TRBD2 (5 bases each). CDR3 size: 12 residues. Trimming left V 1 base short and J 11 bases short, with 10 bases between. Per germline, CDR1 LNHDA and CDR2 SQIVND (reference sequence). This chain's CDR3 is CASSIGGPRQYF. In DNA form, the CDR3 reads TGTGCCAGTAGTATAGGGGGACCCCGGCAGTATTTT. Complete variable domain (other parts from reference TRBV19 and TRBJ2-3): DGGITQSPKYLFRKEGQNVTLSCEQNLNHDAMYWYRQDPGQGLRLIYYSQIVNDFQKGDIAEGYSVSREKKESFPLTVTSAQKNPTAFYLCASSIGGPRQYFGPGTRLTVL.

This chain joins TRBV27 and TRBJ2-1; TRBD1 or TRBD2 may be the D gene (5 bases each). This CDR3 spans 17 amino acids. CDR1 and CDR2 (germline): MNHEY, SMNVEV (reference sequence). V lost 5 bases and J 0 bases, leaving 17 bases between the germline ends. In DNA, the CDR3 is TGTGCCAGCAGTCCCGCTCGGGGCAGCCTCTCCTACAATGAGCAGTTCTTC. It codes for CASSPARGSLSYNEQFF.

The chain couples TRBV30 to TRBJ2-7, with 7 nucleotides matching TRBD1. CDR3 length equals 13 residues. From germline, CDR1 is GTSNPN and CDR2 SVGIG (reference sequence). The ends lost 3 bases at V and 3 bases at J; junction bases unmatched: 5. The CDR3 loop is CAWRKQGIYEQYF. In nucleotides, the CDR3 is TGTGCCTGGAGGAAACAGGGGATCTACGAGCAGTACTTC.

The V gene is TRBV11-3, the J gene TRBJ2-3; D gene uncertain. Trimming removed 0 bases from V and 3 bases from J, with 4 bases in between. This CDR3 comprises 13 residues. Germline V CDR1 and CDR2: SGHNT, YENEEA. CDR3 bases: TGTGCCAGCAGCTTAGATTTAACAGATACGCAGTATTTT. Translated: CASSLDLTDTQYF.

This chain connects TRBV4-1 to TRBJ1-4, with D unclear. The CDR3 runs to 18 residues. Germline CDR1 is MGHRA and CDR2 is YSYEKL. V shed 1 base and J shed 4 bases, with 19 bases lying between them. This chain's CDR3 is CASSQGPLARLLNEKLFF. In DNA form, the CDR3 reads TGCGCCAGCAGCCAAGGACCCCTGGCCCGACTGCTTAATGAAAAACTGTTTTTT.

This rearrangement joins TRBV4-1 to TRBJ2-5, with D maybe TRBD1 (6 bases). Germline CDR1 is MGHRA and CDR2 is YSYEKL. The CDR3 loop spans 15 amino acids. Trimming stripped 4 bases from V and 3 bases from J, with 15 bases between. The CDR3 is CASSLTDRFEETQYF. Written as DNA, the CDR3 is TGCGCCAGCAGCCTAACCGACAGGTTCGAAGAGACCCAGTACTTC.

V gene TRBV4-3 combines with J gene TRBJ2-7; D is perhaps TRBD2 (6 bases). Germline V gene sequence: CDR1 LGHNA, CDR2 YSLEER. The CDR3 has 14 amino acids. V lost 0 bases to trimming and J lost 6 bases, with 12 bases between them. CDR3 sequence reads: CASSQDFGGGEQYF. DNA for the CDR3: TGCGCCAGCAGCCAAGATTTCGGGGGAGGCGAGCAGTACTTC.

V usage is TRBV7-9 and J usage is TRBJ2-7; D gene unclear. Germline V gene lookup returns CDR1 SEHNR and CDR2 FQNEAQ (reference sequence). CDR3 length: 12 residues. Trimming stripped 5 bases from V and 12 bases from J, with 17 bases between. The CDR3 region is CASSPVAELSYF. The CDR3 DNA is TGTGCCAGCAGCCCGGTTGCGGAGTTGTCGTACTTC.

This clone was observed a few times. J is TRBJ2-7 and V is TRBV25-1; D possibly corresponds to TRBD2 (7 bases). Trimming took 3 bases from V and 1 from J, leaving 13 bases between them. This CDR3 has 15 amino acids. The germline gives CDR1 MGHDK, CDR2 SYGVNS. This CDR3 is CASSERGGISYEQYF. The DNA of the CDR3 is TGTGCCAGCAGTGAGAGGGGGGGCATTTCCTACGAGCAGTACTTC.

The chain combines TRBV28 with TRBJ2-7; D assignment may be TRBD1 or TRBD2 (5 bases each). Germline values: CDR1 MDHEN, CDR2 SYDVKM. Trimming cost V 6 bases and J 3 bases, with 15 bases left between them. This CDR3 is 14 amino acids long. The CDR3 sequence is CASSIPGTVYEQYF. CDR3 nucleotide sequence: TGTGCCAGCAGCATACCCGGGACGGTCTACGAGCAGTACTTC.

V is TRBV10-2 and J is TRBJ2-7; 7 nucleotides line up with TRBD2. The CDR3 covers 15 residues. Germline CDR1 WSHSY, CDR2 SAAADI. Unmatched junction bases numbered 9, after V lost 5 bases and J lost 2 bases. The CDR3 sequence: CASSTWGGGPYEQYF. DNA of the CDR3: TGCGCCAGCAGTACTTGGGGGGGAGGGCCCTACGAGCAGTACTTC.

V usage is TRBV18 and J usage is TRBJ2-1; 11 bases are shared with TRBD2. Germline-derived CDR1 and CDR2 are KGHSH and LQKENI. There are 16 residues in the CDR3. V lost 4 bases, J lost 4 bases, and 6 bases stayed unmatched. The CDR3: CASSQRLAGRYNEQFF. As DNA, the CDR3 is TGTGCCAGCTCACAGAGACTAGCGGGAAGATACAATGAGCAGTTCTTC.

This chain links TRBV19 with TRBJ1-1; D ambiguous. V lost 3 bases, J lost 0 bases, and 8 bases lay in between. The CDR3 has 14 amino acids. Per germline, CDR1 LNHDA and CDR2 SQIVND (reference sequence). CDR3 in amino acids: CASSMDGMNTEAFF. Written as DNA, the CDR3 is TGTGCCAGTAGTATGGACGGAATGAACACTGAAGCTTTCTTT.

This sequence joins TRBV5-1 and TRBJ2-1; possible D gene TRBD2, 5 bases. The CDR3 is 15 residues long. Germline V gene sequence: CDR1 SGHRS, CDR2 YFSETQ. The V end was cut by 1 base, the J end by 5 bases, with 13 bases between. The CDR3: CASSLYAGLNNEQFF. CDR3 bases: TGCGCCAGCAGCTTGTATGCGGGTTTGAACAATGAGCAGTTCTTC.

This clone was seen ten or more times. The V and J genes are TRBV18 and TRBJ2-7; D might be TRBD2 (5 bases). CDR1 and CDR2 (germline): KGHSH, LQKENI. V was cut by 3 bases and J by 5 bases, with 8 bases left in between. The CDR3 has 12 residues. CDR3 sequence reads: CASSPGLNEQYF. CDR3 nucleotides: TGTGCCAGCTCACCCGGACTGAACGAGCAGTACTTC.

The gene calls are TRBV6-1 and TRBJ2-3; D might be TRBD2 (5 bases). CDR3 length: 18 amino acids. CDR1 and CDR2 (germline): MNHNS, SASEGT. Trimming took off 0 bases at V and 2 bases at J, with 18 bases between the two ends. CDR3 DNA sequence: TGTGCCAGCAGTGAAGCGCTTCCGTGGGAGACCCACACAGATACGCAGTATTTT. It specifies CASSEALPWETHTDTQYF.

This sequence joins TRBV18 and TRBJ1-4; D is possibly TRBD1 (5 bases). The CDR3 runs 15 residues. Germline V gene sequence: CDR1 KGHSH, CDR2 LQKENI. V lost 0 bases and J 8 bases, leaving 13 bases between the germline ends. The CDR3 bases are TGTGCCAGCTCACCACCCTCGGCCGGGGGAGAAAAACTGTTTTTT. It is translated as CASSPPSAGGEKLFF. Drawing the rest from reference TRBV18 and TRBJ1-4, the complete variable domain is NAGVMQNPRHLVRRRGQEARLRCSPMKGHSHVYWYRQLPEEGLKFMVYLQKENIIDESGMPKERFSAEFPKEGPSILRIQQVVRGDSAAYFCASSPPSAGGEKLFFGSGTQLSVL.

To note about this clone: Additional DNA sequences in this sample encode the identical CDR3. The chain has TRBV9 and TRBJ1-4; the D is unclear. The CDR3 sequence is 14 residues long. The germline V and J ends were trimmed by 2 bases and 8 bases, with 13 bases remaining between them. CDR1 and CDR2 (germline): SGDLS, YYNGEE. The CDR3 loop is CASSVGSVAEKLFF. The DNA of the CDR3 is TGTGCCAGCAGCGTGGGGTCAGTCGCCGAAAAACTGTTTTTT. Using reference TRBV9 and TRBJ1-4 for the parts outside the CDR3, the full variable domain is DSGVTQTPKHLITATGQRVTLRCSPRSGDLSVYWYQQSLDQGLQFLIQYYNGEERAKGNILERFSAQQFPDLHSELNLSSLELGDSALYFCASSVGSVAEKLFFGSGTQLSVL.

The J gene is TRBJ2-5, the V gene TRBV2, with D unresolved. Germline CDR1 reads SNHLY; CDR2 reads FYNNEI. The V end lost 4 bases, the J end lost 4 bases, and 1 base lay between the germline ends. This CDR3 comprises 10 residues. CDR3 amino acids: CASSVETQYF. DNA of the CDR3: TGTGCCAGCAGTGTAGAGACCCAGTACTTC. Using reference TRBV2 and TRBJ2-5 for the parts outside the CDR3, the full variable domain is EPEVTQTPSHQVTQMGQEVILRCVPISNHLYFYWYRQILGQKVEFLVSFYNNEISEKSEIFDDQFSVERPDGSNFTLKIRSTKLEDSAMYFCASSVETQYFGPGTRLLVL.

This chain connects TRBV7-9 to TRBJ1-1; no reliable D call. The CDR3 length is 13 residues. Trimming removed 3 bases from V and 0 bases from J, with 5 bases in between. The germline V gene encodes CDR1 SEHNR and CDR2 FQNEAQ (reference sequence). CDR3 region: CASSLSMNTEAFF. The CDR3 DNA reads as TGTGCCAGCAGCTTGTCGATGAACACTGAAGCTTTCTTT.

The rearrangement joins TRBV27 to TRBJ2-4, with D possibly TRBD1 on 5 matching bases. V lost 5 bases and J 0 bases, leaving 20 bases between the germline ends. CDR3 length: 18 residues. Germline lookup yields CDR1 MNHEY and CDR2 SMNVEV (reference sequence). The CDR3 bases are TGTGCCAGCAGTCCTGACCCGACAGATCCTATAGCCAAAAACATTCAGTACTTC. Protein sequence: CASSPDPTDPIAKNIQYF.

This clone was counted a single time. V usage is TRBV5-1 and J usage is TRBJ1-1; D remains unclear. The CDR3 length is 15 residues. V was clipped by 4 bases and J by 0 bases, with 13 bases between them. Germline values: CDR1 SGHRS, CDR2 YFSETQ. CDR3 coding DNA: TGCGCCAGCAGCCCTATCCGAAACATGAACACTGAAGCTTTCTTT. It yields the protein CASSPIRNMNTEAFF.

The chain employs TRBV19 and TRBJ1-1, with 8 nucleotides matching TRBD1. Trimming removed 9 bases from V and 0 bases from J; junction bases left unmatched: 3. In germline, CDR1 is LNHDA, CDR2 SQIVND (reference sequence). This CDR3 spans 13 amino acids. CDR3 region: CASARGLNTEAFF. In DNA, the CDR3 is TGTGCCAGCGCCAGGGGGCTGAACACTGAAGCTTTCTTT.

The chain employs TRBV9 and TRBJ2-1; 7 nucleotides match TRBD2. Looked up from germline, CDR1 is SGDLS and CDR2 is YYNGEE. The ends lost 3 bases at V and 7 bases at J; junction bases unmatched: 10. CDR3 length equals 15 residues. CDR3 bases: TGTGCCAGCAGCGAGCTAGCGGCCTCGAGGAATGAGCAGTTCTTC. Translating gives CASSELAASRNEQFF. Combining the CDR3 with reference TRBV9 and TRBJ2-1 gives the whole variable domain DSGVTQTPKHLITATGQRVTLRCSPRSGDLSVYWYQQSLDQGLQFLIQYYNGEERAKGNILERFSAQQFPDLHSELNLSSLELGDSALYFCASSELAASRNEQFFGPGTRLTVL.

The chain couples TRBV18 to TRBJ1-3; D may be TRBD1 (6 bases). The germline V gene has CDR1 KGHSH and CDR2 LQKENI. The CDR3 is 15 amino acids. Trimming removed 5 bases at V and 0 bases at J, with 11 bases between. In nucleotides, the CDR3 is TGTGCCAGCTCAGGAATACAGGGCTCTGGAAACACCATATATTTT. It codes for CASSGIQGSGNTIYF.

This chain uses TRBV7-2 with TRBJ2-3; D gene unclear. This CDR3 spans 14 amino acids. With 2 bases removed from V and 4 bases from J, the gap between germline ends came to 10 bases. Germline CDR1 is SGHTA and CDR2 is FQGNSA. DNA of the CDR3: TGTGCCAGCAGCTTACGATTGGGCGCAGATACGCAGTATTTT. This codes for CASSLRLGADTQYF.

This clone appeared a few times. The CDR3 region is CASKTGSFDYGYTF. The CDR3 bases are TGTGCCAGTAAAACCGGGAGTTTCGACTATGGCTACACCTTC. The chain carries TRBV19 and TRBJ1-2; D is uncertain. The CDR3 sequence is 14 residues long. Trimming stripped 7 bases from V and 3 bases from J, with 15 bases between. Germline V lookup: CDR1 LNHDA, CDR2 SQIVND (reference sequence).

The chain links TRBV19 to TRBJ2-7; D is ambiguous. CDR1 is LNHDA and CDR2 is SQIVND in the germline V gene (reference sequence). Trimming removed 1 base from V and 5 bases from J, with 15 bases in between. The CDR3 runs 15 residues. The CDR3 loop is CASSIAQDPSHEQYF. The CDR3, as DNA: TGTGCCAGTAGTATAGCCCAAGACCCGTCGCACGAGCAGTACTTC.

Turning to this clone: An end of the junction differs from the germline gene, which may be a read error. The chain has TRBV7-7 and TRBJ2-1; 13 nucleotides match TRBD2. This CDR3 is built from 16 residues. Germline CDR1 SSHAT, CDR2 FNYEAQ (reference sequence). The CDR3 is CASSLGLAGARDEQFF. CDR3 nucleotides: TGTGCTAGCAGCTTAGGACTAGCGGGAGCACGGGATGAGCAGTTCTTC.

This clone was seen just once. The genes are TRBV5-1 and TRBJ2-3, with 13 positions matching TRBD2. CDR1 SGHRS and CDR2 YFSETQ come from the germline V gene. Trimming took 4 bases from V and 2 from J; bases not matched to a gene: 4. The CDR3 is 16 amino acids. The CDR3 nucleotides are TGCGCCAGCAGCGATGGGACTAGCGGGGTCACAGATACGCAGTATTTT. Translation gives CASSDGTSGVTDTQYF.

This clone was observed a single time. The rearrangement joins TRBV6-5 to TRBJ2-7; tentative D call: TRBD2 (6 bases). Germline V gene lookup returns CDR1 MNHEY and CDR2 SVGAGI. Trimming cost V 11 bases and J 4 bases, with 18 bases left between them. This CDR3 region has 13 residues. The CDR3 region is CAVGAGFKYEQYF. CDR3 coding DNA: TGTGCCGTCGGGGCGGGATTCAAGTACGAGCAGTACTTC.